The next 5 T cell receptor beta chains were all read from a single sample in a study of cytomegalovirus exposure and HLA in healthy donors. PCR used 60 Vbeta primers and 13 Jbeta primers. Sequenced by immunoSEQ multiplex PCR; TCRdb stores in-frame clones only, minus some. The table includes around 150,000 clones, approximately 80% detected once. Sequenced material: PBMCs. Receptors originate from a man aged 50 to 60 in good health and CMV-seropositive.

The chain links TRBV6-1 to TRBJ2-4; D is unresolved. The CDR3 totals 14 residues. CDR1 MNHNS and CDR2 SASEGT come from the germline V gene. Trimming removed 3 bases from V and 3 bases from J, with 9 bases in between. As DNA, the CDR3 is TGTGCCAGCAGTGATGGAGCAGACAAAAACATTCAGTACTTC. It encodes CASSDGADKNIQYF.

V is TRBV2 and J is TRBJ2-2, with a tentative D call TRBD1 (6 bases). Trimming shortened V by 8 bases and J by 6 bases, and 13 bases separated the two germline ends. The CDR3 runs to 13 residues. CDR1 is SNHLY, CDR2 FYNNEI, per germline. CDR3 sequence reads: CASRARGAGELFF. The CDR3 nucleotides read TGTGCCAGCCGCGCCAGGGGAGCCGGGGAGCTGTTTTTT. Based on the CDR3 plus reference TRBV2 and TRBJ2-2, the full variable domain is EPEVTQTPSHQVTQMGQEVILRCVPISNHLYFYWYRQILGQKVEFLVSFYNNEISEKSEIFDDQFSVERPDGSNFTLKIRSTKLEDSAMYFCASRARGAGELFFGEGSRLTVL.

This clone has only a few counts. This chain connects TRBV19 to TRBJ2-5; no definite D call. CDR1 is LNHDA and CDR2 is SQIVND in the germline V gene (reference sequence). V lost 4 bases and J lost 4, with 10 bases in between. The CDR3 spans 13 residues. The CDR3 sequence is CASSSKWAETQYF. Written as DNA, the CDR3 is TGTGCCAGTAGTAGCAAGTGGGCAGAGACCCAGTACTTC.

This clone turned up a few times. The rearrangement links TRBV16 to TRBJ2-1; 13 nucleotides line up with TRBD2. This CDR3 spans 16 amino acids. Germline loops: CDR1 KGHSY, CDR2 FQNENV. The J segment lost 2 bases and the V segment lost 5 bases, leaving 3 bases of the junction unmatched. The CDR3 sequence is CASSEGLAGTYNEQFF. The CDR3 DNA is TGTGCCAGCAGCGAGGGACTAGCGGGAACCTACAATGAGCAGTTCTTC.

The chain is built from TRBV9 and TRBJ1-1; tentatively, D is TRBD1 (6 bases). This CDR3 contains 14 residues. CDR1 is SGDLS and CDR2 is YYNGEE in the germline V gene. Deletions cut 3 bases from V and 4 bases from J, with 13 bases between. The CDR3 spells CASSDGRQATEAFF. The CDR3 DNA follows: TGTGCCAGCAGCGACGGCCGACAGGCCACTGAAGCTTTCTTT. Combining the CDR3 with reference TRBV9 and TRBJ1-1 gives the whole variable domain DSGVTQTPKHLITATGQRVTLRCSPRSGDLSVYWYQQSLDQGLQFLIQYYNGEERAKGNILERFSAQQFPDLHSELNLSSLELGDSALYFCASSDGRQATEAFFGQGTRLTVV.